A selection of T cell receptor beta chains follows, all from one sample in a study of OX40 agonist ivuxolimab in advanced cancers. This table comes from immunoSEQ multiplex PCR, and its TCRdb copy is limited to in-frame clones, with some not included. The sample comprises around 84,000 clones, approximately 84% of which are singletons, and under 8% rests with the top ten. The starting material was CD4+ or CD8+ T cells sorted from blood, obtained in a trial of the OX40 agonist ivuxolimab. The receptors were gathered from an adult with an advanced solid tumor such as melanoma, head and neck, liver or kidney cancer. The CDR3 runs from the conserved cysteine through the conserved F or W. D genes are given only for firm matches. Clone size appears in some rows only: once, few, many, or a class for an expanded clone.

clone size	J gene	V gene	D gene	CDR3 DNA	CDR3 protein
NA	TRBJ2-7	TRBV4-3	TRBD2	TGCGCCAGCAGCCAAACCCCTATTAGCGGGTTCTACGAGCAGTACTTC	CASSQTPISGFYEQYF
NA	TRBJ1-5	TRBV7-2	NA	TGTGCCAGCAGCTTAGGTGTACGCGGTTATCAGCCCCAGCATTTT	CASSLGVRGYQPQHF
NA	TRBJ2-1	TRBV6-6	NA	TGTGCCAGCAGCCCCCCCCCGACCGATGAGCAGTTCTTC	CASSPPPTDEQFF
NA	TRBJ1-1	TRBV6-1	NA	TGTGCCAGCAGTGGGACCTTGAACACTGAAGCTTTCTTT	CASSGTLNTEAFF
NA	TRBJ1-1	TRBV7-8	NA	TGTGCCAGCAGCTTTACGGAGAACACTGAAGCTTTCTTT	CASSFTENTEAFF
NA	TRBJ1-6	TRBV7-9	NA	TGTGCCAGCAGCTTAGTTGGGGACAATTCACCCCTCCACTTT	CASSLVGDNSPLHF
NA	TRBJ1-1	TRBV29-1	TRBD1	TGCAGCGGACAGGGGGCTGGGCTCACTGAAGCTTTCTTT	CSGQGAGLTEAFF
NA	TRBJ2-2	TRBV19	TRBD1	TGTGCCAGCCAGGACAGGGGCTGGGCCGGGGAGCTGTTTTTT	CASQDRGWAGELFF
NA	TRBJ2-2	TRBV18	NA	TGTGCCAGCTCACTTAAGAACACCGGGGAGCTGTTTTTT	CASSLKNTGELFF
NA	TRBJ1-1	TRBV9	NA	TGTGCCAGCAGCGCGACAGGGAACACTGAAGCTTTCTTT	CASSATGNTEAFF
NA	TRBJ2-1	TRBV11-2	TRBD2	TGTGCCAGCAGCTTAGCCCTAGCGGGACAAACTAACAATGAGCAGTTCTTC	CASSLALAGQTNNEQFF
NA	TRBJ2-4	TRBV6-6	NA	TGTGCCAGCAGTTATAGCTCAGGGGCCAAAAACATTCAGTACTTC	CASSYSSGAKNIQYF
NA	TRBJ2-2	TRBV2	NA	TGTGCCAGCAGCTCACCGACAGGCCAGGAGGCCGGGGAGCTGTTTTTT	CASSSPTGQEAGELFF
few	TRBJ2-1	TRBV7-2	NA	TGTGCCAGCACCAACTTCCTAGCGGAGCAGTTCTTC	CASTNFLAEQFF
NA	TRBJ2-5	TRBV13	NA	TGTGCCAGCAGCCTGGAGGGGCTAGGAGAGACCCAGTACTTC	CASSLEGLGETQYF
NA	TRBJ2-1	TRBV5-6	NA	TGTGCCAGCAGCCCAGGGAAAGGCTCCTACAATGAGCAGTTCTTC	CASSPGKGSYNEQFF
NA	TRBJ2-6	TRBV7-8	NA	TGTGCCGGGGGGGCCAACGTCCTGACTTTC	CAGGANVLTF
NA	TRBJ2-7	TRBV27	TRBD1	TGTGCCAGCAGTTCGTCGACAGGGGGCGAGCAGTACTTC	CASSSSTGGEQYF
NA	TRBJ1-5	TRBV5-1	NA	TGCGCCAGCAGCTTGGATGGTCTCGATCAGCCCCAGCATTTT	CASSLDGLDQPQHF
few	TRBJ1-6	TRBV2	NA	TGTGCCAGCAGTAGACCATATGGGGATTCACCCCTCCACTTT	CASSRPYGDSPLHF
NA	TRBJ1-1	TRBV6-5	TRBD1	TGTGCCAGCAGTTTCGACAGGGGCATGAACACTGAAGCTTTCTTT	CASSFDRGMNTEAFF
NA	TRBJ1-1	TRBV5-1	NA	TGCGCCAGCAGCTTCCGTAATGAAGCTTTCTTT	CASSFRNEAFF
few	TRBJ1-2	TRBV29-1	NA	TGCAGCGTTGGGAGGCAGGGCTATGGCTATGGCTACACCTTC	CSVGRQGYGYGYTF
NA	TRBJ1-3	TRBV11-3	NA	TGTGCCAGCAGCTTTGGTGTAAACACCATATATTTT	CASSFGVNTIYF
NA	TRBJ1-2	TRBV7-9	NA	TGTGCCAGCAGCGTAGGAGGGAGTAGGGCGGCTAACTATGGCTACACCTTC	CASSVGGSRAANYGYTF
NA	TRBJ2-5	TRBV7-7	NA	TGTGCTAGCAGTTACGCTGGGGAGACCCAGTACTTC	CASSYAGETQYF
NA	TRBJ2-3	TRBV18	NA	TGTGCCAGCTCACCAACGGATACGCAGTATTTT	CASSPTDTQYF
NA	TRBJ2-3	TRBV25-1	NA	TGTGCCAGCTGGCACACAGATACGCAGTATTTT	CASWHTDTQYF
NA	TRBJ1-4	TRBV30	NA	TGTGCCTGGAAGCCGGGTCAGAAGAAACTGTTTTTT	CAWKPGQKKLFF
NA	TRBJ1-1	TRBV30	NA	TGTGCCTGGAGTAGGGGGGTTCTGGCTGAAGCTTTCTTT	CAWSRGVLAEAFF
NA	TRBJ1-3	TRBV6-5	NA	TGTGCCAGCAGCCTCCGGGACACCGCTGGAAACACCATATATTTT	CASSLRDTAGNTIYF
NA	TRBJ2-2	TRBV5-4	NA	TGTGCCAGCAGCTTGGTAGGGGGGATCACCGGGGAGCTGTTTTTT	CASSLVGGITGELFF
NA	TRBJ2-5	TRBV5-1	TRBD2	TGCGCCAGCAGCCCCTCTTCCCAGCGGGGCCAAGAGACCCAGTACTTC	CASSPSSQRGQETQYF
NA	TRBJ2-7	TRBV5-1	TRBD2	TGCGCCAGCAGCTTGGGCCTCTTAGCGGGAGAGGGCGAGCAGTACTTC	CASSLGLLAGEGEQYF
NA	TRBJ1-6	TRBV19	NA	TGTGCCAGTAGTATAGTCCCGGGACAAGGAATCGGTTCACCCCTCCACTTT	CASSIVPGQGIGSPLHF
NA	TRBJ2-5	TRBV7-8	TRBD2	TGTGCCAGCAGCTTCTCATGGGGTAATAGCGGGGGTGAAGAGACCCAGTACTTC	CASSFSWGNSGGEETQYF
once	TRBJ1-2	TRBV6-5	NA	TGTGCCAGCACCCCCACCTCGGGGGTGGTTAGCGGCTACACCTTC	CASTPTSGVVSGYTF
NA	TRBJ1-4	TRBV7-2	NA	TGTGCCAGCAGCCGCGGGGTGGGGAGGAAACTGTTTTTT	CASSRGVGRKLFF
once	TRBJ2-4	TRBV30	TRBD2	TGTGCCTGGAGTGATAAATTGACTAGCGCGGGGAACATTCAGTACTTC	CAWSDKLTSAGNIQYF
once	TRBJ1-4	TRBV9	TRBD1	TGTGCCAGCAGCCCCGGGGACAGTTCTCTTGAAAAACTGTTTTTT	CASSPGDSSLEKLFF
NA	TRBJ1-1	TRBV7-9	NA	TGTGCCAGCAGCCCCCTCGTGACTGAAGCTTTCTTT	CASSPLVTEAFF
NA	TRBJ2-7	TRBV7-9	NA	TGTGCCAGCAGCCCTATCGGGGGGACAGGCTCCTACGAGCAGTACTTC	CASSPIGGTGSYEQYF
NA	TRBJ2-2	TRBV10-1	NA	TGCGCCAGCAGTTGGAACACCGGGGAGCTGTTTTTT	CASSWNTGELFF
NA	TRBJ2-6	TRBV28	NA	TGTGCCAGCAGTCCCAAACAGGGCCTTGGGGCCAACGTCCTGACTTTC	CASSPKQGLGANVLTF